This is a list of T cell receptor beta chains from one sample in a study of blood T cells in healthy people across ages. TCRdb recomputed calls from the 5' RACE reads with MiXCR, one row per CDR3 protein. This table has about 1.8 million distinct CDR3 sequences, just under 50% appearing once. The sample was blood. These receptors all stem from a woman between 40 and 55 years old in good health. Both conserved end residues are part of each CDR3. The order of the fields is J gene, clone size, D gene, V gene, CDR3 protein, CDR3 DNA. D genes are given only for firm matches. The size field is filled for only some rows; it gives once, few, many or a size class.

j_call: TRBJ1-1
clone_size: -
d_call: TRBD1
v_call: TRBV12-3/TRBV12-4
cdr3_aa: CASRDGTAAFTEAFF
cdr3_nt: TGTGCCAGCAGGGACGGGACAGCCGCCTTCACTGAAGCTTTCTTT

j_call: TRBJ2-5
clone_size: few
d_call: -
v_call: TRBV28
cdr3_aa: CASSPPWEETGETQYF
cdr3_nt: TGTGCCAGCAGTCCTCCATGGGAGGAAACCGGGGAGACCCAGTACTTC

j_call: TRBJ2-5
clone_size: -
d_call: -
v_call: TRBV20-1
cdr3_aa: CSARPMGETQYF
cdr3_nt: TGCAGTGCTAGACCCATGGGGGAGACCCAGTACTTC

j_call: TRBJ2-1
clone_size: few
d_call: TRBD1
v_call: TRBV11-2
cdr3_aa: CASSLDLGTGGDGSYNEQFF
cdr3_nt: TGTGCCAGCAGCTTAGATCTGGGGACAGGGGGCGATGGGTCCTACAATGAGCAGTTCTTC

j_call: TRBJ1-4
clone_size: -
d_call: -
v_call: TRBV2
cdr3_aa: CASRGRKYNEKLFF
cdr3_nt: TGTGCCAGCAGGGGACGGAAATATAATGAAAAACTGTTTTTT

j_call: TRBJ2-2
clone_size: -
d_call: TRBD1
v_call: TRBV6-1
cdr3_aa: CASRTGTGYTGELFF
cdr3_nt: TGTGCCAGCAGGACCGGGACAGGTTACACCGGGGAGCTGTTTTTT

j_call: TRBJ2-1
clone_size: few
d_call: -
v_call: TRBV10-3
cdr3_aa: CAISESQGTPSYNEQFF
cdr3_nt: TGTGCCATCAGTGAGTCCCAAGGAACTCCCTCCTACAATGAGCAGTTCTTC

j_call: TRBJ1-1
clone_size: -
d_call: -
v_call: TRBV28
cdr3_aa: CAGARVVGDLMNTEAFF
cdr3_nt: TGTGCCGGGGCTCGGGTGGTGGGGGACCTCATGAACACTGAAGCTTTCTTT

j_call: TRBJ2-7
clone_size: -
d_call: -
v_call: TRBV5-1
cdr3_aa: CASSPGEKSYEQYF
cdr3_nt: TGCGCCAGCAGCCCAGGGGAGAAATCCTACGAGCAGTACTTC

j_call: TRBJ2-1
clone_size: once
d_call: TRBD2
v_call: TRBV6-1
cdr3_aa: CASGSGGTSGGHEQFF
cdr3_nt: TGTGCCAGCGGAAGCGGGGGGACTAGCGGGGGCCATGAGCAGTTCTTC

j_call: TRBJ2-3
clone_size: -
d_call: TRBD2
v_call: TRBV20-1
cdr3_aa: CSALVRSGGDTQYF
cdr3_nt: TGCAGTGCCCTAGTACGTAGCGGGGGAGATACGCAGTATTTT

j_call: TRBJ2-6
clone_size: -
d_call: TRBD1
v_call: TRBV18
cdr3_aa: CASSLGAGGSEANVLTF
cdr3_nt: TGTGCCAGCTCACTAGGCGCAGGGGGCTCTGAGGCCAACGTCCTGACTTTC

j_call: TRBJ1-2
clone_size: -
d_call: -
v_call: TRBV24-1
cdr3_aa: CATSDTGGYTF
cdr3_nt: TGTGCCACCAGTGATACAGGAGGCTACACCTTC

j_call: TRBJ1-1
clone_size: -
d_call: -
v_call: TRBV4-3
cdr3_aa: CASSQGHRTTEAFF
cdr3_nt: TGCGCCAGCAGCCAAGGCCACAGGACCACTGAAGCTTTCTTT

j_call: TRBJ2-6
clone_size: -
d_call: -
v_call: TRBV20-1
cdr3_aa: CRASDPWDSGANVLTF
cdr3_nt: TGCCGTGCCTCGGACCCCTGGGACTCTGGGGCCAACGTCCTGACTTTC

j_call: TRBJ2-3
clone_size: few
d_call: -
v_call: TRBV4-3
cdr3_aa: CASSQDSAGTQYF
cdr3_nt: TGCGCCAGCAGCCAAGATTCGGCAGGTACGCAGTATTTT

j_call: TRBJ2-1
clone_size: -
d_call: TRBD2
v_call: TRBV10-3
cdr3_aa: CAISEWGLAESNGQFF
cdr3_nt: TGTGCCATCAGTGAATGGGGACTAGCGGAGTCCAATGGGCAGTTCTTC